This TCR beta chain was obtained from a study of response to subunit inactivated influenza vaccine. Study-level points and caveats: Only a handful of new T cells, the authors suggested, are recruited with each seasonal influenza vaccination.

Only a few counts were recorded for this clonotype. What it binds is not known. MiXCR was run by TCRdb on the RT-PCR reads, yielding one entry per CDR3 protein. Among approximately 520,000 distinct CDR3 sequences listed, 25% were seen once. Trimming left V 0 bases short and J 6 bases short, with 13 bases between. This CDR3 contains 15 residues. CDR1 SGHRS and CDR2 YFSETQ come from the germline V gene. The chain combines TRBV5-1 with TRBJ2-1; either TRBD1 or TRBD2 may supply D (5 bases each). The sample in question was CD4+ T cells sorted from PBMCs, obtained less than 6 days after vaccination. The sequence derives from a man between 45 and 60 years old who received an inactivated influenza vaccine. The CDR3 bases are TGCGCCAGCAGCTTGGTGGGGGATCGAAGCAATGAGCAGTTCTTC. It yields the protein CASSLVGDRSNEQFF.